The 18 T cell receptor beta chains below come from one sample, sequenced in a study of beta chain features in type 1 diabetes. Of the isolated RNA, all was reverse transcribed, and so the sequenced material was expressed TCRB transcripts. Profiled with immunoSEQ multiplex PCR; TCRdb holds only in-frame clones, not every one. The table has about 360,000 clones, about 12% seen once; the top ten hold less than 0.02%. Sequencing input: naive CD4+ T cells from blood. All receptors derive from a young man in good health.

The chain carries TRBV6-5 and TRBJ2-1; 7 bases are a match to TRBD1. CDR1 and CDR2 from the germline V gene are MNHEY and SVGAGI. The junction had 6 bases not matched to a gene; V was cut back by 3 bases and J by 1 base. The CDR3 runs to 16 residues. The CDR3 DNA reads TGTGCCAGCAGTTATCGACAGGGAATATCCTACAATGAGCAGTTCTTC. Translation gives CASSYRQGISYNEQFF.

This clone occurred a few times. The V call is TRBV6-1, the J call TRBJ2-3; TRBD1 agrees at 9 bases. Germline V gene lookup returns CDR1 MNHNS and CDR2 SASEGT. This CDR3 comprises 14 residues. The V and J ends lost 5 bases and 4 bases, in that order; junction bases with no gene match: 4. The CDR3 loop is CASSRDRVSDTQYF. In nucleotides, the CDR3 is TGTGCCAGCAGTCGGGACAGGGTATCAGATACGCAGTATTTT.

The chain links TRBV29-1 to TRBJ2-2; D remains ambiguous. The CDR3 is made up of 16 amino acids. Germline V CDR1 and CDR2: SQVTM, ANQGSEA. With 0 bases removed from V and 5 bases from J, the gap between germline ends came to 16 bases. The CDR3 sequence: CSVEDRGVFDTGELFF. CDR3 sequence (DNA): TGCAGCGTTGAAGATCGCGGTGTGTTCGATACCGGGGAGCTGTTTTTT.

This clone showed up just a few times. This rearrangement joins TRBV2 to TRBJ1-6, with D possibly matching TRBD1 (5 bases). There are 15 residues in the CDR3. Trimming took off 5 bases at V and 6 bases at J, with 14 bases between the two ends. Germline CDR1 and CDR2: SNHLY and FYNNEI. The CDR3 nucleotides are TGTGCCAGCAGTAGGTCAGGGAAACCTAATTCACCCCTCCACTTT. Protein product: CASSRSGKPNSPLHF.

The V and J genes are TRBV4-1 and TRBJ1-1; D is undetermined. Looked up from germline, CDR1 is MGHRA and CDR2 is YSYEKL. The CDR3 has 12 amino acids. Trimming shortened V by 5 bases and J by 5 bases, and 9 bases separated the two germline ends. Here the CDR3 reads CASSKTGTEAFF. The CDR3 bases are TGCGCCAGCAGCAAGACGGGGACTGAAGCTTTCTTT.

The chain employs TRBV28 and TRBJ2-7; TRBD1 matches 9 bases. Germline V lookup: CDR1 MDHEN, CDR2 SYDVKM. This CDR3 region has 15 residues. V was clipped by 5 bases and J by 5 bases; unmatched bases: 10. Written as DNA, the CDR3 is TGTGCCAGCAGTGCCCCGGGACAGGGTTTTCACGAGCAGTACTTC. Translated: CASSAPGQGFHEQYF. Together with reference TRBV28 and TRBJ2-7, the CDR3 gives the full variable domain: DVKVTQSSRYLVKRTGEKVFLECVQDMDHENMFWYRQDPGLGLRLIYFSYDVKMKEKGDIPEGYSVSREKKERFSLILESASTNQTSMYLCASSAPGQGFHEQYFGPGTRLTVT.

This clone was observed a few times. V and J are TRBV28 and TRBJ2-7; the match to TRBD1 covers 7 bases. The CDR3 is 15 amino acids. CDR1 is MDHEN and CDR2 is SYDVKM in the germline V gene. V dropped 3 bases and J dropped 0; count of bases not matched to a gene: 5. As DNA, the CDR3 is TGTGCCAGCAGTTTCTTGACAGGGCCCTCCTACGAGCAGTACTTC. Protein sequence: CASSFLTGPSYEQYF.

The rearrangement joins TRBV7-7 to TRBJ2-5; 8 positions match TRBD2. CDR1 and CDR2 from the germline V gene are SSHAT and FNYEAQ (reference sequence). V shed 5 bases and J 3 bases; nucleotides not matched to a gene: 5. This CDR3 contains 14 residues. CDR3 loop: CASSTGGFKETQYF. CDR3 sequence (DNA): TGTGCCAGCAGCACGGGGGGGTTCAAAGAGACCCAGTACTTC.

Only a few counts were recorded for this clone. The rearrangement joins TRBV27 to TRBJ1-1; unclear D gene. Germline V gene data show CDR1 as MNHEY and CDR2 as SMNVEV (reference sequence). V gave up 0 bases and J gave up 5 bases, with 7 bases separating them. The CDR3 length is 13 residues. The CDR3 nucleotides read TGTGCCAGCAGTTTATCGCGGGGAACTGAAGCTTTCTTT. This codes for CASSLSRGTEAFF.

In its sample, this clone was seen a few times. The chain joins TRBV28 to TRBJ2-7; 7 nucleotides agree with TRBD2. The CDR3 totals 14 residues. CDR1 MDHEN and CDR2 SYDVKM come from the germline V gene. Trimming cost V 5 bases and J 0 bases; bases outside gene matches: 4. CDR3 sequence reads: CASSPAGSSYEQYF. DNA for the CDR3: TGTGCCAGCAGTCCAGCGGGAAGCTCCTACGAGCAGTACTTC.

This clone was detected only a few times. The J gene is TRBJ1-2, the V gene TRBV18; no reliable D call. Per the germline V gene, CDR1 is KGHSH and CDR2 is LQKENI. The V end lost 0 bases, the J end lost 3 bases, and 11 bases lay between the germline ends. The CDR3 consists of 15 residues. The CDR3 nucleotides read TGTGCCAGCTCACCACCGGTCAGTTCTTACTATGGCTACACCTTC. It encodes CASSPPVSSYYGYTF.

V is TRBV28 and J is TRBJ1-4; unclear D gene. The germline gives CDR1 MDHEN, CDR2 SYDVKM. The CDR3 runs 11 residues. V dropped 3 bases and J dropped 13 bases, with 9 bases sitting between them. The CDR3 reads CASSFRGSLFF. CDR3 nucleotide sequence: TGTGCCAGCAGTTTCCGGGGATCACTGTTTTTT.

This clone was detected only once. The CDR3 nucleotides are TGTGCCAGCAGCTTACGGGGGGGAGCGAATGAAAAACTGTTTTTT. This codes for CASSLRGGANEKLFF. V and J are TRBV7-3 and TRBJ1-4; tentative D call: TRBD1 (5 bases). Germline V gene lookup returns CDR1 SGHTA and CDR2 FQGTGA. This CDR3 has 15 residues. The V and J ends lost 2 bases and 5 bases respectively, with 12 bases between them.

The chain links TRBV29-1 to TRBJ1-4; D may be TRBD1 (5 bases). Trimming cost V 4 bases and J 0 bases, with 15 bases left between them. The CDR3 has 16 residues. The germline gives CDR1 SQVTM, CDR2 ANQGSEA. CDR3 amino acids: CSVGSAGFATNEKLFF. In DNA, the CDR3 is TGCAGCGTTGGGAGTGCAGGGTTTGCAACTAATGAAAAACTGTTTTTT. Variable domain in full (rest from reference TRBV29-1 and TRBJ1-4): SAVISQKPSRDICQRGTSLTIQCQVDSQVTMMFWYRQQPGQSLTLIATANQGSEATYESGFVIDKFPISRPNLTFSTLTVSNMSPEDSSIYLCSVGSAGFATNEKLFFGSGTQLSVL.

The gene calls are TRBV28 and TRBJ2-5; 8 bases map to TRBD2. The CDR3 covers 14 residues. Looked up from germline, CDR1 is MDHEN and CDR2 is SYDVKM. With 6 bases clipped from V and 1 base from J, the junction kept 4 bases outside the gene matches. The CDR3 region has the DNA TGTGCCAGCAGCCAACGGGGGGGCCAAGAGACCCAGTACTTC. This gives the protein CASSQRGGQETQYF.

The CDR3 DNA reads TGTGCCAGTAGTTTCCACTCCTACAATGAGCAGTTCTTC. Translated: CASSFHSYNEQFF. The J gene is TRBJ2-1, the V gene TRBV19; D is ambiguous. Germline V gene sequence: CDR1 LNHDA, CDR2 SQIVND (reference sequence). CDR3 length: 13 amino acids. V dropped 5 bases and J dropped 0 bases, with 5 bases sitting between them.

The chain combines TRBV27 with TRBJ2-3; 8 bases agree with TRBD1. The CDR3 covers 15 residues. From germline, CDR1 is MNHEY and CDR2 SMNVEV (reference sequence). The ends lost 2 bases at V and 1 base at J; junction bases unmatched: 2. CDR3 region: CASSLETGGTDTQYF. The CDR3 bases are TGTGCCAGCAGTTTAGAGACAGGGGGCACAGATACGCAGTATTTT.

The table lists this clone with a few counts. CDR3 nucleotide sequence: TGTGCCAGCAGCGTAGTAACAGGGATGAACACTGAAGCTTTCTTT. It codes for CASSVVTGMNTEAFF. The chain employs TRBV9 and TRBJ1-1, with a tentative D call TRBD1 (6 bases). V dropped 0 bases and J dropped 0 bases, with 9 bases sitting between them. The V gene's germline CDR1 is SGDLS and CDR2 YYNGEE. The CDR3 contains 15 residues.